The next 7 T cell receptor beta chains were all read from a single sample in a study of Tregs in tolerant kidney transplant recipients. Data came from immunoSEQ multiplex PCR; TCRdb stores just in-frame clones and leaves some out. This table holds about 81,000 clones, roughly nine tenths found once. Recipients received nonmyeloablative bone marrow transplants from related graft donors, with transient mixed chimerism. The sequencing here drew on CD4+ T cells from blood (PBMCs), taken 24 months after the transplant. The receptor set was obtained from a human patient who received a combined kidney and bone marrow transplant. The graft donor may have given rise to some T cells.

The chain joins TRBV29-1 to TRBJ2-7; tentative D call: TRBD1 (6 bases). The V end was cut by 4 bases, the J end by 0 bases, with 16 bases between. The CDR3 covers 15 residues. The germline V gene has CDR1 SQVTM and CDR2 ANQGSEA. The CDR3, as DNA: TGCAGCGTTGTTGGGCGGCAGGGGCCCTCCTACGAGCAGTACTTC. Translating it yields CSVVGRQGPSYEQYF.

This chain joins TRBV10-3 and TRBJ1-1, with 7 bases lining up with TRBD1. Losses at the gene ends were 4 bases for V and 1 base for J; bases not matched to a gene: 3. There are 14 residues in the CDR3. Germline loops: CDR1 ENHRY, CDR2 SYGVKD. CDR3 nucleotides: TGTGCCATCAGTGGGGGACAGCAGAACACTGAAGCTTTCTTT. Protein: CAISGGQQNTEAFF.

This clone was found a few times. The chain joins TRBV19 to TRBJ1-5, with 9 positions matching TRBD1. CDR3 length: 14 amino acids. Losses at the gene ends were 5 bases for V and 4 bases for J; bases not matched to a gene: 3. The germline CDR1 and CDR2 sequences are LNHDA and SQIVND (reference sequence). CDR3 region: CASSPDRGNQPQHF. As DNA, the CDR3 is TGTGCCAGTAGTCCGGACAGGGGAAATCAGCCCCAGCATTTT.

The chain links TRBV5-1 to TRBJ1-4; D gene ambiguous. Trimming took off 5 bases at V and 3 bases at J, with 8 bases between the two ends. The CDR3 runs to 13 residues. Germline V gives CDR1 SGHRS, CDR2 YFSETQ. CDR3: CASSPSPNEKLFF. The CDR3 DNA reads as TGCGCCAGCAGTCCGAGTCCTAATGAAAAACTGTTTTTT.

This clone was picked up a small number of times. The rearrangement joins TRBV2 to TRBJ2-2; D is uncertain. V lost 0 bases to trimming and J lost 4 bases, with 6 bases between them. Germline loops: CDR1 SNHLY, CDR2 FYNNEI. The length of the CDR3 is 14 residues. The CDR3 is CASSEAHSTGELFF. As DNA, the CDR3 is TGTGCCAGCAGTGAAGCGCACAGCACCGGGGAGCTGTTTTTT.

The V and J genes are TRBV27 and TRBJ2-3, with 14 bases matching TRBD2. The CDR3 consists of 20 residues. CDR1 and CDR2 from the germline V gene are MNHEY and SMNVEV (reference sequence). Trimming at V came to 6 bases and at J to 5 bases, leaving 19 bases not matched to a gene. The CDR3 coding sequence is TGTGCCAGCAGGCCCCTAGCGGGACTAGCGGGGGCGAAGAGGCTAGATACGCAGTATTTT. As protein: CASRPLAGLAGAKRLDTQYF.

Worth noting for this clone: Mismatch with germline at one junction end may stem from a read error. The V call is TRBV5-5, the J call TRBJ2-2; 11 nucleotides align to TRBD1. CDR1 and CDR2 (germline): SGHKS, YYEKEE (reference sequence). This CDR3 contains 16 residues. CDR3: CASSLGQGANTGELFF. DNA of the CDR3: TGTGCCAGCAGCCTTGGACAGGGGGCGAATACCGGGGAGCTGTTTTTT.